This T cell receptor (beta chain) was documented in a study of T-cell memory formation after mild COVID-19. Study-wide findings and caveats: Clones that contracted clustered mainly in CM and EM if CD4+ and in EMRA if CD8+. Pre-infection memory held some responding clones, suggesting pre-existing cross-reactive T cells responded.

From the 5' RACE reads, TCRdb called clonotypes with MiXCR, one entry per CDR3 protein. The sample records approximately 210,000 distinct CDR3 sequences, around 17% being singletons. This clonotype was seen only a few times. Its antigen remains unidentified. This receptor was obtained from an adult woman who had mild COVID-19 (a few samples of this study predate the infection). Cell type and time point are not known. Sequencing was done on a sample of PBMCs or a T cell subset sorted from them (not recorded which).

The DNA for the CDR3 is TGTGCCAGCAGTTCGCTGGGGGCCGGGGCTGAAGCTTTCTTT. Its protein product is CASSSLGAGAEAFF. This chain connects TRBV12-3 or TRBV12-4 to TRBJ1-1; a weak D match, TRBD1 (6 bases). Trimming shortened V by 4 bases and J by 6 bases, and 15 bases separated the two germline ends. This CDR3 has 14 residues.